This TCR beta chain was retrieved from a study of spatial heterogeneity in lung cancer. General observations from the study: Blood carried ubiquitous expanded tumor TCRs more at resection than follow-up.

A note on this clonotype: The antigen is unknown.

Each CDR3 protein gets one entry after TCRdb re-called the 5' RACE reads with MiXCR. The profile covers some 15,000 distinct CDR3 sequences, with about a tenth appearing a single time and roughly a third taken by the ten largest. Time point: sample taken at primary tumor resection. Sequencing of whole RNA from tumor, nontumor lung or frozen PBMC involved no sorting. The donor population consisted of roughly 70 patients with untreated, early-stage non-small cell lung cancer. The input for sequencing was PBMCs, taken at surgery. The TCR comes from a female donor with early-stage non-small cell lung cancer.

This chain's CDR3 is CASSPHGPGYTF. Here the CDR3 DNA reads TGTGCCAGCAGCCCTCACGGCCCCGGCTACACCTTC. The chain employs TRBV12-3 or TRBV12-4 and TRBJ1-2; no definite D call. V was shortened by 6 bases and J by 8 bases, with 13 bases between the two germline ends. The length of the CDR3 is 12 residues.